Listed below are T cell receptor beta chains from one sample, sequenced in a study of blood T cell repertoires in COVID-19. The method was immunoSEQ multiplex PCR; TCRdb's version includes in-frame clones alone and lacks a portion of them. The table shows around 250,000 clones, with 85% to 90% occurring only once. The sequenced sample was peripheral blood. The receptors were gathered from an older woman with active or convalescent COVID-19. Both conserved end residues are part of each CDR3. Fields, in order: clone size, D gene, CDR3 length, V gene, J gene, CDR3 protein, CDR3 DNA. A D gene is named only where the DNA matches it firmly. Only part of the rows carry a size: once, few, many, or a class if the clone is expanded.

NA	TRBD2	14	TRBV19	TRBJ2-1	CASSSGGATIEQFF	TGTGCCAGTAGTAGCGGGGGGGCCACAATTGAGCAGTTCTTC
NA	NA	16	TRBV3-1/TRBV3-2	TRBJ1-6	CASSQDQIQGWSPLHF	TGTGCCAGCAGCCAAGATCAAATACAGGGTTGGTCACCCCTCCACTTT
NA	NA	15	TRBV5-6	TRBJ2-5	CASSLVYSSYGTQYF	TGTGCCAGCAGCTTGGTCTACTCTTCTTACGGGACCCAGTACTTC
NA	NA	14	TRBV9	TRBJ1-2	CASSDQGPGDGYTF	TGTGCCAGCAGCGACCAGGGACCGGGGGACGGCTACACCTTC
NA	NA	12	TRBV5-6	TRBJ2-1	CASSLGYQEQFF	TGTGCCAGCAGCTTGGGGTATCAGGAGCAGTTCTTC
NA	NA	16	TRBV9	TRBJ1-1	CASSAGGQILDTEAFF	TGTGCCAGCAGCGCAGGAGGACAGATACTAGACACTGAAGCTTTCTTT
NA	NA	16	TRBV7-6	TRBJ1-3	CASSPTRRISGNTIYF	TGTGCCAGCAGCCCTACCAGGAGGATCTCTGGAAACACCATATATTTT
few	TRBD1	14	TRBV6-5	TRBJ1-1	CASSLDRERTEAFF	TGTGCCAGCAGTTTGGACAGGGAGAGGACTGAAGCTTTCTTT
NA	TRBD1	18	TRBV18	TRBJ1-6	CASSRRQGAESRDSPLHF	TGTGCCAGCTCACGTCGTCAGGGGGCCGAGAGCAGGGATTCACCCCTCCACTTT
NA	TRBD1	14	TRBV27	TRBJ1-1	CASRPQGGLTEAFF	TGTGCCAGCAGGCCCCAGGGGGGTCTAACTGAAGCTTTCTTT
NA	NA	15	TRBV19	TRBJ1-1	CASSDGTLGGSEAFF	TGTGCCAGTAGTGACGGGACACTCGGCGGGAGTGAAGCTTTCTTT
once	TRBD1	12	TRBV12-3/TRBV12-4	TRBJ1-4	CASRGQAEKLFF	TGTGCCAGCAGAGGACAGGCTGAAAAACTGTTTTTT
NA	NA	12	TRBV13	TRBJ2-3	CASRRDTDTQYF	TGTGCCAGCCGGAGGGACACAGATACGCAGTATTTT
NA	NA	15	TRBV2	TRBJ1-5	CASIGARGRNQPQHF	TGTGCCAGCATCGGCGCACGCGGCCGCAATCAGCCCCAGCATTTT
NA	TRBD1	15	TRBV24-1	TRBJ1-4	CATSDPRTGNEKLFF	TGTGCCACCAGTGATCCCCGGACAGGGAATGAAAAACTGTTTTTT
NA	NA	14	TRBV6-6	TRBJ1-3	CASTPGFSGNTIYF	TGTGCCAGCACCCCCGGGTTCTCTGGAAACACCATATATTTT
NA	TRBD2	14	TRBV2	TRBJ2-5	CASRGTRGGETQYF	TGTGCCAGCAGGGGGACTAGGGGCGGGGAGACCCAGTACTTC
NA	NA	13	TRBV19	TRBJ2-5	CASSQDSWETQYF	TGTGCCAGTAGTCAGGACAGTTGGGAGACCCAGTACTTC
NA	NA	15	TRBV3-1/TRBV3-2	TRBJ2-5	CASSPPRAEVETQYF	TGTGCCAGCAGCCCCCCTCGTGCCGAGGTAGAGACCCAGTACTTC
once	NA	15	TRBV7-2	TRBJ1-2	CASSLDNAVNYGYTF	TGTGCCAGCAGCTTAGATAATGCGGTTAACTATGGCTACACCTTC
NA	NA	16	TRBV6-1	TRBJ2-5	CASSDWGPGLRETQYF	TGTGCCAGCAGTGATTGGGGGCCCGGATTGAGAGAGACCCAGTACTTC
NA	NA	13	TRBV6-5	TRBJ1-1	CASSPWGGTEAFF	TGTGCCAGCAGTCCCTGGGGGGGAACTGAAGCTTTCTTT
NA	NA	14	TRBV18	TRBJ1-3	CASSLADSGNTIYF	TGTGCCAGCTCCCTCGCGGACTCTGGAAACACCATATATTTT
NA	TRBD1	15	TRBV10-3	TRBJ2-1	CAISESRGRGDEQFF	TGTGCCATCAGTGAGTCGAGGGGGCGAGGGGATGAGCAGTTCTTC
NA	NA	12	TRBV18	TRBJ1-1	CASSPATGLAFF	TGTGCCAGCTCCCCGGCCACAGGGTTGGCTTTCTTT
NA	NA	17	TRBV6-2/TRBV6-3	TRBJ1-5	CASSYVAGLLINQPQHF	TGTGCCAGCAGTTACGTCGCAGGGCTATTAATAAATCAGCCCCAGCATTTT
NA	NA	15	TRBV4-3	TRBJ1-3	CASSQTGNPGNTIYF	TGCGCCAGCAGCCAAACAGGGAACCCTGGAAACACCATATATTTT
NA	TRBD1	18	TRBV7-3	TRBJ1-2	CASSLPALGQGAYYGYTF	TGTGCCAGCAGCTTACCCGCTCTTGGACAGGGGGCCTACTATGGCTACACCTTC
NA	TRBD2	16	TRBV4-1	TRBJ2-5	CASSHQGLAGTETQYF	TGCGCCAGCAGCCATCAAGGACTAGCGGGGACGGAGACCCAGTACTTC